This T cell receptor beta chain was profiled in a study of blood T cell repertoires in COVID-19 (dated by TCRdb to 2020 to 2022). About the study as a whole: Samples from collaborators originated in the United States, Italy and Spain and spanned both the acute and convalescent phases of COVID-19. Where HLA class I and class II types were available, the types were taken from metadata supplied by the sample provider, not from assay-based typing. The sample metadata nearly always contained a de-identified subject ID, COVID-19 status, age in years and sex. Subjects who had been exposed to COVID-19, were actively infected with it, or had recovered from it provided the deeply sampled blood TCRbeta repertoires that made up the dataset. The prospective study material was composed of cDNA or gDNA derived from T cells, B-cell-depleted T cells, or PBMCs. The samples were drawn from two sources: the first 160 participants of the ongoing ImmuneRACE study, and some 1,300 subjects contributed by 6 global collaborators. The repertoires were released in a freely available public database meant as a resource for research on the immune response to SARS-CoV-2.

TCRbeta CDR3 regions were amplified from genomic DNA using the immunoSEQ Assay, a bias-controlled multiplex PCR. In the paper's pipeline: The number of nucleated cells in each sample was estimated by amplification of reference gene primers within the assay. To quantify the absolute abundance of each unique TCRbeta CDR3 rearrangement, sequence reads were collapsed and filtered. Productive Simpson clonality was computed per sample as the square root of Simpson's diversity index over productive rearrangements. Held by TCRdb, this immuneACCESS table contains in-frame sequences only and omits some clones. Under half of the omission traces to an unresolved V gene where checked; the cause of the rest is unknown. V and J calls and clone size are copied from that table; D and trimming were computed from the DNA. The sample includes roughly 170,000 clones, with more than 75% observed a single time. The ten largest clonotypes hold around 5.4% of the sample.

At one collaborating source in Seattle, patients were enrolled during active infection and were followed longitudinally through the course of disease. Whole blood was collected in K2EDTA tubes by collaborating institutions according to the institutions' own protocols. For TCRbeta analysis, collaborators shipped samples in one of three forms: frozen whole blood, isolated PBMCs, or DNA extracted from either of those sample types. The CDR1 and CDR2 encoded by the germline V gene (reference sequence) are LNHDA and SQIVND. Between the V and J ends, shortened by 7 bases and 1 base respectively, the junction contains 11 bases. Spanning cysteine to phenylalanine, the CDR3 consists of 14 amino acids. This entry keeps only the CDR3 DNA: 42 bases, framed from base 1. With regard to this clone: This receptor's antigen is unknown. No much larger clonotype is one base removed from it; base qualities were not supplied.

The paper's findings and limits, for the study overall: The quantity of clinical and demographic metadata differed by source and by participant and was supplied without curation.

The chain uses TRBV19 and TRBJ1-5, with no D gene named confidently. Sequenced sample: peripheral blood. The origin of this receptor is a woman between 45 and 65 years old with COVID-19, enrolled during active disease. The nucleotide sequence is TGTGCCAGTACGGGTCTCTACAGCAATCAGCCCCAGCATTTT. Its coded protein is CASTGLYSNQPQHF.